This entry lists 32 T cell receptor beta chains sequenced from one sample in a study of STAT3 mutations in large granular lymphocyte leukemia. Produced via immunoSEQ multiplex PCR; TCRdb's table is partial and in-frame only. The table shows about 39,000 clones, with around 80% occurring only once. Study-wide results and limits: Every T-cell large granular lymphocyte leukemia patient had at least one immunodominant TCR beta clonotype.

These receptors' targets are unknown. What was sequenced was PBMCs. These receptors were taken from a human donor with T large granular lymphocyte leukemia. Some clones in this sample may be carry-over from other donors' samples.

This clone came up a few times. The chain combines TRBV11-3 with TRBJ2-2; 8 positions match TRBD1. The CDR3 totals 14 residues. Germline CDR1 reads SGHNT; CDR2 reads YENEEA. The ends lost 3 bases at V and 9 bases at J; junction bases unmatched: 6. The CDR3 protein is CASSLRTGSRELFF. The CDR3 region has the DNA TGTGCCAGCAGCTTGCGGACAGGGAGCCGGGAGCTGTTTTTT. The full variable domain, its missing parts supplied by reference TRBV11-3 and TRBJ2-2, is EAGVVQSPRYKIIEKKQPVAFWCNPISGHNTLYWYLQNLGQGPELLIRYENEEAVDDSQLPKDRFSAERLKGVDSTLKIQPAELGDSAVYLCASSLRTGSRELFFGEGSRLTVL.

CDR3 bases: TGTGCCAGCAGCCTCTCGGGATCAGAGGGATGGAACACTGAAGCTTTCTTT. This gives the protein CASSLSGSEGWNTEAFF. The rearrangement links TRBV4-2 to TRBJ1-1; D gene ambiguous. Trimming shortened V by 4 bases and J by 1 base, and 19 bases separated the two germline ends. The CDR3 consists of 17 residues. Germline V CDR1 and CDR2: LGHNA, YNFKEQ.

This rearrangement joins TRBV10-3 to TRBJ2-7; no reliable D call. The germline gives CDR1 ENHRY, CDR2 SYGVKD. The CDR3 runs 14 residues. Trimming left V 0 bases short and J 2 bases short, with 8 bases between. The CDR3 DNA follows: TGTGCCATCAGTGAGTCCCTTACCCCCTACGAGCAGTACGTC. It encodes CAISESLTPYEQYV.

This rearrangement joins TRBV2 to TRBJ2-5; 8 nucleotides agree with TRBD2. The CDR3 sequence is 16 residues long. The ends lost 4 bases at V and 7 bases at J; junction bases unmatched: 14. The V gene's germline CDR1 is SNHLY and CDR2 FYNNEI. The CDR3 sequence is CASSAKHYAGGMTQYF. In DNA form, the CDR3 reads TGTGCCAGCAGTGCCAAACACTATGCGGGGGGTATGACCCAGTACTTC.

The V call is TRBV15, the J call TRBJ2-5; 13 bases line up with TRBD2. Germline assignment: CDR1 LNHNV and CDR2 YYDKDF (reference sequence). V gave up 8 bases and J gave up 4 bases; unmatched junction bases: 10. The CDR3 runs to 16 residues. CDR3 nucleotide sequence: TGTGCCACCGGCCCGGGACTAGCGGGGAGGCCAGAGACCCAGTACTTC. This gives the protein CATGPGLAGRPETQYF.

The chain carries TRBV14 and TRBJ2-3, with a weak D call TRBD1 (6 bases). CDR1 and CDR2 (germline): SGHDN, FVKESK. V was shortened by 3 bases and J by 4 bases, with 17 bases between the two germline ends. The CDR3 sequence is 16 residues long. CDR3 sequence: CASSHLRTGFPDTQYF. The CDR3 bases are TGTGCCAGCAGCCATCTCAGAACAGGGTTCCCAGATACGCAGTATTTT.

The V call is TRBV9, the J call TRBJ1-1, with 8 bases identical to TRBD1. Germline CDR1 SGDLS, CDR2 YYNGEE. V was pared by 0 bases and J by 11 bases, with 6 bases of the junction left unmatched. The CDR3 sequence is 13 residues long. For the CDR3, the DNA is TGTGCCAGCAGCGTAGCGCCAGGGGGCTCTGCTTTCTTT. Its translation is CASSVAPGGSAFF.

Only a few counts were recorded for this clone. The CDR3 bases are TGCGCCACCCAGGCGGGGACAGGACCTAATATGAGATACACCTTC. The encoded protein is CATQAGTGPNMRYTF. The chain joins TRBV5-1 to TRBJ1-2; 8 bases agree with TRBD1. The germline V gene encodes CDR1 SGHRS and CDR2 YFSETQ. V dropped 9 bases and J dropped 11; count of bases not matched to a gene: 21. The CDR3 loop spans 15 amino acids. The full variable domain, in which reference TRBV5-1 and TRBJ1-2 provide the parts outside the CDR3, is KAGVTQTPRYLIKTRGQQVTLSCSPISGHRSVSWYQQTPGQGLQFLFEYFSETQRNKGNFPGRFSGRQFSNSRSEMNVSTLELGDSALYLCATQAGTGPNMRYTFGSGTRLTVV.

This chain's CDR3 is CASNKNGQIPAGYTF. The CDR3 DNA is TGTGCCAGCAACAAAAATGGACAGATCCCCGCGGGCTACACCTTC. This rearrangement joins TRBV5-6 to TRBJ1-2; possible D gene TRBD1, 6 bases. Germline lookup yields CDR1 SGHDT and CDR2 YYEEEE. The CDR3 runs to 15 residues. V was clipped by 6 bases and J by 8 bases, with 23 bases between them.

The rearrangement joins TRBV11-2 to TRBJ2-3; 10 bases agree with TRBD2. This CDR3 spans 15 amino acids. V shed 6 bases and J 2 bases; nucleotides not matched to a gene: 5. Germline V gives CDR1 SGHAT, CDR2 FQNNGV. CDR3 sequence (DNA): TGTGCCAGCAGTCAACTAGCGGGGATCACAGATACGCAGTATTTT. As protein: CASSQLAGITDTQYF.

The chain combines TRBV20-1 with TRBJ1-4; D is ambiguous. V shed 7 bases and J shed 5 bases, with 8 bases lying between them. The CDR3 covers 11 residues. From germline, CDR1 is DFQATT and CDR2 SNEGSKA (reference sequence). The CDR3 DNA sequence: TGCAGTGTAATAGGAAATGAAAAACTGTTTTTT. As protein: CSVIGNEKLFF.

The CDR3 protein is CASRPTGAGELFF. CDR3 sequence (DNA): TGTGCCAGCAGACCGACAGGGGCCGGGGAGCTGTTTTTT. The chain has TRBV11-2 and TRBJ2-2, with 8 bases aligning to TRBD1. V lost 6 bases and J lost 6; bases outside the gene matches: 3. The length of the CDR3 is 13 residues. Germline CDR1 is SGHAT and CDR2 is FQNNGV.

The chain joins TRBV4-1 to TRBJ1-2; D unresolved. The CDR3 is made up of 13 amino acids. Trimming took off 1 base at V and 12 bases at J, with 15 bases between the two ends. Germline CDR1 and CDR2: MGHRA and YSYEKL. The CDR3 coding sequence is TGCGCCAGCAGCCAAGTCCCGGGAGTTTTAAACACCTTC. Protein: CASSQVPGVLNTF.

The chain combines TRBV5-8 with TRBJ2-7; D is unresolved. This CDR3 is built from 12 residues. From germline, CDR1 is SGHTS and CDR2 YDEGEE. Deletions cut 4 bases from V and 3 bases from J, with 8 bases between. CDR3 protein: CASSLRYYEQYF. The CDR3, as DNA: TGTGCCAGCAGCCTCAGATACTACGAGCAGTACTTC.

This CDR3 is CAWSPGGPTEAFF. The CDR3, as DNA: TGTGCCTGGAGTCCGGGGGGGCCCACTGAAGCTTTCTTT. This chain links TRBV30 with TRBJ1-1, with D possibly TRBD1 on 6 matching bases. There are 13 residues in the CDR3. Germline-derived CDR1 and CDR2 are GTSNPN and SVGIG (reference sequence). The V end lost 2 bases, the J end lost 4 bases, and 11 bases lay between the germline ends.

The chain is built from TRBV20-1 and TRBJ2-3; weak D call: TRBD1 (6 bases). V dropped 5 bases and J dropped 9 bases, with 12 bases sitting between them. CDR3 length: 11 amino acids. Germline loops: CDR1 DFQATT, CDR2 SNEGSKA (reference sequence). The CDR3 loop reads CSAGDKGTQYF. CDR3 coding DNA: TGCAGTGCTGGGGACAAAGGGACGCAGTATTTT.

The table lists this clone with a few counts. This sequence joins TRBV27 and TRBJ2-1; D is possibly TRBD1 or TRBD2 (6 bases each). The CDR3 covers 13 residues. Trimming removed 6 bases from V and 1 base from J, with 7 bases in between. Germline V gene data show CDR1 as MNHEY and CDR2 as SMNVEV (reference sequence). The CDR3 DNA is TGTGCCAGCAGAGGGGGGTCCTACAATGAGCAGTTCTTC. Amino acid sequence: CASRGGSYNEQFF.

The chain has TRBV4-2 and TRBJ2-1; 7 bases are a match to TRBD1. V was clipped by 0 bases and J by 3 bases; unmatched bases: 8. Germline V gene lookup returns CDR1 LGHNA and CDR2 YNFKEQ. The CDR3 runs to 17 residues. This CDR3 is CASSQEPSGQLYNEQFF. The CDR3 DNA follows: TGTGCCAGCAGCCAAGAGCCTTCGGGACAGCTCTACAATGAGCAGTTCTTC.

The V call is TRBV11-2, the J call TRBJ2-2; no firm D call. V dropped 0 bases and J dropped 1 base, with 6 bases sitting between them. The CDR3 covers 15 residues. Germline V gene data show CDR1 as SGHAT and CDR2 as FQNNGV. The CDR3, as DNA: TGTGCCAGCAGCTTAGAATCCAGGAACACCGGGGAGCTGTTTTTT. It codes for CASSLESRNTGELFF.

The chain employs TRBV5-8 and TRBJ2-5; 9 positions match TRBD1. The V segment lost 1 base and the J segment 3 bases; nucleotides outside the gene matches: 7. Per the germline V gene, CDR1 is SGHTS and CDR2 is YDEGEE. The CDR3 runs 16 residues. CDR3: CASSLYRGLFEETQYF. The CDR3 DNA follows: TGTGCCAGCAGCTTGTACAGGGGGCTTTTTGAAGAGACCCAGTACTTC. The full variable domain, with the rest looked up from reference TRBV5-8 and TRBJ2-5, is EAGVTQSPTHLIKTRGQQATLRCSPISGHTSVYWYQQALGLGLQFLLWYDEGEERNRGNFPPRFSGRQFPNYSSELNVNALELEDSALYLCASSLYRGLFEETQYFGPGTRLLVL.

Only a few counts were recorded for this clone. The rearrangement uses TRBV5-6 and TRBJ1-2; D uncertain. With 0 bases removed from V and 5 bases from J, the gap between germline ends came to 11 bases. Per germline, CDR1 SGHDT and CDR2 YYEEEE. This CDR3 spans 14 amino acids. The CDR3 loop reads CASSLVVGEYGYTF. The CDR3 DNA reads as TGTGCCAGCAGCTTGGTGGTGGGTGAATATGGCTACACCTTC.

The chain uses TRBV5-6 and TRBJ2-7; D gene unclear. The germline gives CDR1 SGHDT, CDR2 YYEEEE. The length of the CDR3 is 15 residues. V lost 0 bases, J lost 1 base, and 11 bases lay in between. Here the CDR3 DNA reads TGTGCCAGCAGCTTGGATGGCCGGGCGTCCTACGAGCAGTACGTC. Protein: CASSLDGRASYEQYV.

The V and J genes are TRBV6-5 and TRBJ1-2; D is possibly TRBD1 (5 bases). Germline V gene sequence: CDR1 MNHEY, CDR2 SVGAGI. Trimming took 5 bases from V and 3 from J, leaving 13 bases between them. The CDR3 spans 14 residues. The CDR3 DNA follows: TGTGCCAGCAGTACCCGGCAGGGCCACTATGGCTACACCTTC. This translates into CASSTRQGHYGYTF.

The rearrangement joins TRBV7-9 to TRBJ1-1; D unresolved. The germline V and J ends were trimmed by 4 bases and 2 bases, with 8 bases remaining between them. The germline gives CDR1 SEHNR, CDR2 FQNEAQ (reference sequence). The CDR3 length is 13 residues. CDR3 nucleotide sequence: TGTGCCAGCAGCTCTCTGTATAACACTGAAGCTTTCTTT. Protein: CASSSLYNTEAFF. The full variable domain, rest sourced from reference TRBV7-9 and TRBJ1-1, is DTGVSQNPRHKITKRGQNVTFRCDPISEHNRLYWYRQTLGQGPEFLTYFQNEAQLEKSRLLSDRFSAERPKGSFSTLEIQRTEQGDSAMYLCASSSLYNTEAFFGQGTRLTVV.

CDR3 amino acids: CASSPWQGIADTQYF. CDR3 bases: TGTGCCAGCAGTCCATGGCAGGGGATCGCAGATACGCAGTATTTT. The chain is built from TRBV28 and TRBJ2-3; D perhaps matches TRBD1 (6 bases). CDR3 length: 15 residues. V was pared by 5 bases and J by 4 bases, with 16 bases between. Germline V gene lookup returns CDR1 MDHEN and CDR2 SYDVKM.

The rearrangement joins TRBV5-4 to TRBJ2-2; TRBD2 matches 9 bases. After removal of 3 bases from V and 8 bases from J, the junction contained 11 bases not matched to a gene. Germline values: CDR1 SGHNT, CDR2 YYREEE (reference sequence). CDR3 size: 16 residues. The CDR3 protein is CASSSAGGPKRGELFF. The CDR3 nucleotides read TGTGCCAGCAGCTCCGCGGGGGGGCCAAAGAGGGGGGAGCTGTTTTTT.

The chain employs TRBV19 and TRBJ1-5; D perhaps matches TRBD1 (5 bases). The CDR3 sequence is 17 residues long. V was cut by 5 bases and J by 2 bases, with 19 bases left in between. Germline CDR1 reads LNHDA; CDR2 reads SQIVND (reference sequence). The CDR3 coding sequence is TGTGCCAGTAGTCCCGGGGCGGCGGGGGGTCGCAATCAGCCCCAGCATTTT. Protein sequence: CASSPGAAGGRNQPQHF.

This chain links TRBV7-9 with TRBJ2-5; possible D gene TRBD2, 7 bases. The germline gives CDR1 SEHNR, CDR2 FQNEAQ (reference sequence). CDR3 length: 13 residues. V dropped 10 bases and J dropped 4 bases, with 16 bases sitting between them. CDR3 in amino acids: CATAKGGVETQYF. The CDR3, as DNA: TGTGCCACAGCGAAGGGGGGGGTAGAGACCCAGTACTTC.

The rearrangement links TRBV7-8 to TRBJ1-1, with a tentative D call TRBD1 (5 bases). This CDR3 spans 17 amino acids. The V end lost 6 bases, the J end lost 0 bases, and 20 bases lay between the germline ends. The germline V gene encodes CDR1 SGHVS and CDR2 FQNEAQ. CDR3 DNA: TGTGCCAGCAGGAAGAGACAGACCACCTCCATGAACACTGAAGCTTTCTTT. It encodes CASRKRQTTSMNTEAFF.

This clone was observed a few times. The genes are TRBV7-9 and TRBJ1-6, with TRBD1 identical over 8 bases. The junction had 15 bases not matched to a gene; V was cut back by 4 bases and J by 10 bases. CDR1 and CDR2 (germline): SEHNR, FQNEAQ (reference sequence). The CDR3 totals 17 residues. The CDR3 DNA reads TGTGCCAGCAGCTCCGGACAGGGAACAGGGGGGAGGTCACCCCTCCACTTT. This gives the protein CASSSGQGTGGRSPLHF.

V and J are TRBV5-1 and TRBJ2-1, with D possibly matching TRBD2 (5 bases). CDR1 SGHRS and CDR2 YFSETQ come from the germline V gene. The CDR3 length is 16 residues. Trimming took off 5 bases at V and 5 bases at J, with 20 bases between the two ends. The CDR3 loop reads CASRPGGGETNNEQFF. CDR3 DNA: TGCGCCAGCAGACCCGGAGGTGGGGAGACTAACAATGAGCAGTTCTTC.

The chain links TRBV4-1 to TRBJ1-4; D unresolved. Germline CDR1 and CDR2: MGHRA and YSYEKL. There are 16 residues in the CDR3. Trimming removed 3 bases at V and 5 bases at J, with 16 bases between. In DNA form, the CDR3 reads TGCGCCAGCAGCCATCCCCCCGGTGGATGGAATGAAAAACTGTTTTTT. This codes for CASSHPPGGWNEKLFF.